A selection of T cell receptor beta chains follows, all from one sample in a study of T cells expressing NK-cell markers. Following a re-call of the 5' RACE reads, TCRdb has one entry per CDR3 protein and lacks DNA. Its table records about half a million distinct CDR3 sequences. Sequencing was carried out using blood T cells: a sorted CD56 or NKG2C T cell subset, CD4+ or CD8+ T cells, or bulk PBMC T cells (not recorded which). The receptor source for this set is a woman between 45 and 65 years old in good health. Each CDR3 is given with its conserved first and last residue.

V,J,CDR3
TRBV20-1,TRBJ2-1,CSAINADWRGRGEQFF
TRBV19,TRBJ2-3,CASTEGTSGDTQYF
TRBV11-2,TRBJ2-3,CASSFQSPDTQYF
TRBV28,TRBJ1-5,CASRMSGGNQPQHF
TRBV5-1,TRBJ2-4,CASSAPANMLAKNIQYF
TRBV20-1,TRBJ1-5,CSARDAVFRNSNQPQHF
TRBV10-3,TRBJ2-7,CAIRAGVGVYEQYF
TRBV29-1,TRBJ2-7,CSVEGTSGSVVEQYF
TRBV5-4,TRBJ2-2,CASSGGHTGELFF
TRBV12-2,TRBJ1-4,CASRARGAYEKLFF
TRBV7-2,TRBJ2-1,CASSLDGTLSGNEQFF
TRBV2,TRBJ2-2,CASIPREGAPGELFF
TRBV9,TRBJ2-1,CASSPDSRGAWNEQFF
TRBV7-9,TRBJ2-1,CASSLVGLANEQFF
TRBV4-1,TRBJ2-1,CASSQGASWDEQFF
TRBV11-2,TRBJ2-5,CASSPLPAVQETQYF
TRBV5-1,TRBJ2-3,CASGGEGYTDTQYF
TRBV11-1,TRBJ2-3,CATAGEEVGDTQYF
TRBV6-1,TRBJ2-6,CATSPGTSGVGANVLTF
TRBV5-1,TRBJ2-7,CASSRSAKSSYEQYF
TRBV6-1,TRBJ2-5,CASIPPPDRFQETQYF
TRBV4-1,TRBJ2-5,CASSSRQAREETQYF
TRBV4-1,TRBJ2-5,CATTGSSGIGETQYF
TRBV29-1,TRBJ2-5,CSVERGQGAGETQYF
TRBV9,TRBJ2-2,CASSVASGGVTGELFF
TRBV11-2,TRBJ2-1,CASIGGGQGEQFF
TRBV3-1,TRBJ2-2,CASSQVRGLFTGELFF
TRBV27,TRBJ2-7,CASSQYEFVGDYYEQYF
TRBV9,TRBJ2-3,CASSVDVDSNTDTQYF
TRBV12-5,TRBJ2-1,CASGRRQTNNEQFF
TRBV12-5,TRBJ2-1,CASGAGTGGNNEQFF
TRBV2,TRBJ2-3,CASSESTAGVDTQYF
TRBV15,TRBJ2-3,CATSRDRTGLDTQYF
TRBV5-1,TRBJ2-3,CASSTGLAGTDTQYF
TRBV15,TRBJ2-1,CATSRSRASYNEQFF
TRBV5-1,TRBJ2-1,CASSLESSYNEQFF
TRBV27,TRBJ1-4,CASSTSLGGIWEKLFF
TRBV5-1,TRBJ2-5,CASRDGLAGAETQYF
TRBV15,TRBJ2-6,CATSDRTGGPLVLTF
TRBV24-1,TRBJ2-3,CATSDFGRESTDTQYF
TRBV28,TRBJ2-5,CASSELEETQYF
TRBV23-1,TRBJ2-4,CASRHTDRLAKNIQYF
TRBV3-1,TRBJ2-1,CASSQGSGRAREQFF
TRBV6-5,TRBJ2-1,CASRKTGGPYNEQFF
TRBV10-1,TRBJ2-3,CASSESGGIADTQYF
TRBV12-5,TRBJ1-5,CASGLVLGGGGNQPQHF
TRBV12-3/TRBV12-4,TRBJ2-1,CASIYSGEKANEQFF
TRBV10-2,TRBJ2-5,CASSESGSGWETQYF
TRBV5-1,TRBJ2-1,CASSLGTSAMSSYNEQFF
TRBV10-1,TRBJ2-2,CASSEHLGGTGGFGELFF
TRBV5-6,TRBJ2-7,CASSPRDRGSEQYF
TRBV5-1,TRBJ2-1,CASSFRDAYNEQFF
TRBV12-3/TRBV12-4,TRBJ2-1,CASSPGKSSYNEQFF
TRBV5-1,TRBJ2-2,CASSLDGTSTGELFF
TRBV7-6,TRBJ2-5,CASSRTSGGIQETQYF
TRBV21-1,TRBJ1-1,CASSKEEGFTEAFF